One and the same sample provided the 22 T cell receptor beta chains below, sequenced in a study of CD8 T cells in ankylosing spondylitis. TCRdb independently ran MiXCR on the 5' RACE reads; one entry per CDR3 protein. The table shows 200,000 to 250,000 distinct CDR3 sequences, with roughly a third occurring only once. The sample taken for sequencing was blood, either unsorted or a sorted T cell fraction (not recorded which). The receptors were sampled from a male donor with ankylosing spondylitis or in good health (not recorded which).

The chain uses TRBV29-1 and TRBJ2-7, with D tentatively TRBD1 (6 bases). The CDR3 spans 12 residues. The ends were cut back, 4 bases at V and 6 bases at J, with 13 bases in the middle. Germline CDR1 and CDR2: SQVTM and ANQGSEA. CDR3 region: CSVGLSGAEQYF. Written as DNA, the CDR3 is TGCAGCGTTGGTCTTTCAGGGGCCGAGCAGTACTTC.

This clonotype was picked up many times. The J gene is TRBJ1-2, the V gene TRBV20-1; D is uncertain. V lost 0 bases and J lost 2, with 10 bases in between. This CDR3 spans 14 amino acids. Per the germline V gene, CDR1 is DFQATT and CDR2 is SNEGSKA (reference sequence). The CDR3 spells CSAREYRSNYGYTF. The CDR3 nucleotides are TGCAGTGCTAGAGAGTACAGATCAAACTATGGCTACACCTTC.

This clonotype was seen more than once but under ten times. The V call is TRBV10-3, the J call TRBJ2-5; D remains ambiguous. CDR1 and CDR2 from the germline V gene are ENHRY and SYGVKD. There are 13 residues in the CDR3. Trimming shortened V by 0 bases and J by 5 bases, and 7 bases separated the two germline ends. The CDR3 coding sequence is TGTGCCATCAGTGAGTCGGGCCCGGAGACCCAGTACTTC. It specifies CAISESGPETQYF.

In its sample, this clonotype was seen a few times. The CDR3 DNA is TGTGCCAGCAGTTACGCGAGGGCAGGGGGTGAGACCCAGTACTTC. Translating gives CASSYARAGGETQYF. The gene calls are TRBV6-5 and TRBJ2-5; TRBD1 matches at 7 bases. After removal of 2 bases from V and 5 bases from J, the junction contained 8 bases not matched to a gene. Per germline, CDR1 MNHEY and CDR2 SVGAGI. The CDR3 is made up of 15 amino acids.

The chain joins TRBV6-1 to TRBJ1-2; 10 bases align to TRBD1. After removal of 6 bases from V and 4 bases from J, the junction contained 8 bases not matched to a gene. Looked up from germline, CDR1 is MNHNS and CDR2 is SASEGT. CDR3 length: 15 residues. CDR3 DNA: TGTGCCAGCAGCCGGGGGACAGGGGAGCCCTATGGCTACACCTTC. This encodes CASSRGTGEPYGYTF.

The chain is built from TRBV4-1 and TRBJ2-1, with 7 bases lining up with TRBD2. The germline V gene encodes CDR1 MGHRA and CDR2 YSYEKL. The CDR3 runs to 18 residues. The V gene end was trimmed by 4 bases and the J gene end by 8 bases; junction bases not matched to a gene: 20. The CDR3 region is CASSPVGLTSPSGDEQFF. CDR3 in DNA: TGCGCCAGCAGCCCCGTCGGCCTGACTAGCCCCTCTGGAGATGAGCAGTTCTTC.

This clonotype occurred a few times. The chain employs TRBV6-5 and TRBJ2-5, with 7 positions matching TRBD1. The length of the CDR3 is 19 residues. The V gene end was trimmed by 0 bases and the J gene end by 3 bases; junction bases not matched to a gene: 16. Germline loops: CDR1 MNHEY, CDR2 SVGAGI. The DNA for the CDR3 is TGTGCCAGCAGTTACTCGACGGGCCTAACGGGACAGTTGGAAGAGACCCAGTACTTC. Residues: CASSYSTGLTGQLEETQYF.

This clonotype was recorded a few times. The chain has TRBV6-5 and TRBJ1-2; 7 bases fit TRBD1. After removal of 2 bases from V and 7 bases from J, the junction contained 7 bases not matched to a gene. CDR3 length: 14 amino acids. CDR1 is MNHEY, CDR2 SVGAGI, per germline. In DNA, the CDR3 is TGTGCCAGCAGTTACGTGGGACAGATGGGTGGCTACACCTTC. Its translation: CASSYVGQMGGYTF.

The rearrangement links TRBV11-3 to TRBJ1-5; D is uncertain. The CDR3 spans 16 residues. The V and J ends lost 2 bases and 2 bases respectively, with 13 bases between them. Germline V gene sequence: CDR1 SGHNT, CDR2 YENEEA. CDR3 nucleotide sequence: TGTGCCAGCAGCTTACAACTTGACCCCTGCAATCAGCCCCAGCATTTT. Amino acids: CASSLQLDPCNQPQHF.

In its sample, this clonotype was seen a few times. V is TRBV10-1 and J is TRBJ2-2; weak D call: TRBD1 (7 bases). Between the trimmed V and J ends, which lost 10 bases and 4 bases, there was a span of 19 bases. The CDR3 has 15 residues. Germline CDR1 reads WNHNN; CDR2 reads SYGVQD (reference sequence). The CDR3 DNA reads TGCGCCACCTTGACAGGGAGGTGCGGCACCGGGGAGCTGTTTTTT. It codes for CATLTGRCGTGELFF.

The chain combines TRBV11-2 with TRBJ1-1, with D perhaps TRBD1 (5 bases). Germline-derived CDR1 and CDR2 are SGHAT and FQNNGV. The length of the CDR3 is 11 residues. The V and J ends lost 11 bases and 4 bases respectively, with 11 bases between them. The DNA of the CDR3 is TGTGCCGTTCAGGGCGGCACTGAAGCTTTCTTT. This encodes CAVQGGTEAFF.

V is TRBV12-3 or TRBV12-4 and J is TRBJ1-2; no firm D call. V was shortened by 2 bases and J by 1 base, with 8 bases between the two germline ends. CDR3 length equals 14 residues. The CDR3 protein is CASSLTGFNYGYTF. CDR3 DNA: TGTGCCAGCAGTTTAACCGGGTTTAACTATGGCTACACCTTC.

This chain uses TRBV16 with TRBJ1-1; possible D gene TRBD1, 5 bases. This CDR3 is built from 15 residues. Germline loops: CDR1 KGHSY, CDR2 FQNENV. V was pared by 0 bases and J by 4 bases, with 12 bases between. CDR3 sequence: CASSQSDLGGTEAFF. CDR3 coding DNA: TGTGCCAGCAGCCAATCGGACCTCGGGGGCACTGAAGCTTTCTTT. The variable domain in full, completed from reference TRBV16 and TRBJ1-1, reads GEEVAQTPKHLVRGEGQKAKLYCAPIKGHSYVFWYQQVLKNEFKFLISFQNENVFDETGMPKERFSAKCLPNSPCSLEIQATKLEDSAVYFCASSQSDLGGTEAFFGQGTRLTVV.

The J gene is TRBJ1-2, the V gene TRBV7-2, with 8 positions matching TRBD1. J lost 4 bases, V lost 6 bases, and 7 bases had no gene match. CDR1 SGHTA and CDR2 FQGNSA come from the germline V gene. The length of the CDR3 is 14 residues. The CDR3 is CASRPTGVIYGYTF. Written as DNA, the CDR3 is TGTGCCAGCAGGCCGACAGGGGTGATCTATGGCTACACCTTC.

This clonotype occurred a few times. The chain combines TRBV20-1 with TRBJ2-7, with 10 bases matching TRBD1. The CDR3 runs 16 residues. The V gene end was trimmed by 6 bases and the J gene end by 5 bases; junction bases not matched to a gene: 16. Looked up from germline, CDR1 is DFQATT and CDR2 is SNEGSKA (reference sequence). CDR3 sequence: CSAPGTGAVRGHEQYF. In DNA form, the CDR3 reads TGCAGTGCCCCCGGGACAGGGGCTGTCCGTGGCCACGAGCAGTACTTC.

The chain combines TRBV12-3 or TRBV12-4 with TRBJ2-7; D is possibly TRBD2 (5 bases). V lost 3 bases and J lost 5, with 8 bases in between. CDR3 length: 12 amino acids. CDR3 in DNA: TGTGCCAGCAGTTTTACGGGGAACGAGCAGTACTTC. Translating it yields CASSFTGNEQYF.

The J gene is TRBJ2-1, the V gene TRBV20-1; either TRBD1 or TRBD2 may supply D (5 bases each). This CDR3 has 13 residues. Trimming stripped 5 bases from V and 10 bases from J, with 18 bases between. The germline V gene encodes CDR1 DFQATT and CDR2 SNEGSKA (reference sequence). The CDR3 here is CSALRDAGWEQFF. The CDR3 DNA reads TGCAGTGCTCTCCGGGACGCTGGTTGGGAGCAGTTCTTC.

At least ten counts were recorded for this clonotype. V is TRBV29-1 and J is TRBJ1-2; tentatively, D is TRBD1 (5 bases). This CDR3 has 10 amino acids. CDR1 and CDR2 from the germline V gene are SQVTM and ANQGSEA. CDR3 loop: CSIRDDGYTF. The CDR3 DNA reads TGCAGTATACGGGACGATGGCTACACCTTC.

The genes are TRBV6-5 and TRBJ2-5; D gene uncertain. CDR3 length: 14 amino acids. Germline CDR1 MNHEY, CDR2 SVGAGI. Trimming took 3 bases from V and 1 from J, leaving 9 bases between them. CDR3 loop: CASSYEELQETQYF. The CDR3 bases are TGTGCCAGCAGTTATGAGGAGCTCCAAGAGACCCAGTACTTC.

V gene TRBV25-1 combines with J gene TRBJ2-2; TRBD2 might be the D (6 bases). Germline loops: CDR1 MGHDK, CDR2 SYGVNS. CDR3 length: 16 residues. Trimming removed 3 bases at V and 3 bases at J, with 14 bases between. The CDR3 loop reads CASSEGGGGDTGELFF. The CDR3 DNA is TGTGCCAGCAGTGAGGGCGGAGGAGGGGACACCGGGGAGCTGTTTTTT. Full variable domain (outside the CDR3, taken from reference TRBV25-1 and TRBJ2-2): EADIYQTPRYLVIGTGKKITLECSQTMGHDKMYWYQQDPGMELHLIHYSYGVNSTEKGDLSSESTVSRIRTEHFPLTLESARPSHTSQYLCASSEGGGGDTGELFFGEGSRLTVL.

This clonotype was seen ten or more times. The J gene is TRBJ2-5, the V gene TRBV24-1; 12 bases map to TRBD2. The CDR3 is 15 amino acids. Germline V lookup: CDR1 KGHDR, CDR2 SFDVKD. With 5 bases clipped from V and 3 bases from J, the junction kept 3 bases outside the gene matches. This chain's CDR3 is CATSAWTSGEETQYF. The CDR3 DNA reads TGTGCCACCAGTGCCTGGACTAGCGGGGAAGAGACCCAGTACTTC.

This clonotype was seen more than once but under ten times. The chain's CDR3 is CASRGDLFSYNEQFF. The CDR3 nucleotides are TGTGCCAGCAGAGGGGACTTATTCTCCTACAATGAGCAGTTCTTC. The chain combines TRBV27 with TRBJ2-1, with D possibly being TRBD2 (6 bases). Trimming took off 6 bases at V and 0 bases at J, with 12 bases between the two ends. The CDR3 is 15 amino acids. Germline V lookup: CDR1 MNHEY, CDR2 SMNVEV (reference sequence).